This T cell receptor (beta chain) was identified during a study of long-term antiretroviral therapy in people with HIV (dated by TCRdb to between 2021 and 2024). Describing the broader study: The earliest samples were collected roughly a decade before the 2015 WHO recommendation for immediate ART, at a time when ART was usually postponed until CD4 counts fell. No cross-contamination during QIAcube processing was seen in test extractions of a monoclonal T-cell line run alongside 33 polyclonal samples. From 30 adults with confirmed HIV infection, the cohort provided fewer than 200 cryopreserved PBMC samples, gathered serially across a mean of about six years (range 1-12). About a third of the roughly 30 participants with HIV were female. This retrospective serial study examined whether starting ART and sustained HIV suppression were associated with changes in the composition and diversity of the TRB repertoire in peripheral blood. Results and caveats for the whole study, not just this receptor: ART initiation was associated with a significant increase in TRB diversity, but diversity stayed significantly below transplant donor controls even after long-term ART. Expanded TRB clones identified before ART initiation dominated the repertoire across all time points, though the dominance fluctuated and decreased in many PLHIV after ART. Since PBMC availability was limited, sequencing covered only the TCR beta chain, with no alpha chain pairing. Inferences about post-ART repertoire changes are limited because no data were available on ART adherence, viral resistance or therapy changes. The samples were dated from the mid-2000s to the late 2010s, and the ART regimens that were used may be less effective than current ART regimens. Unsorted PBMC were profiled instead of sorted CD4+ and CD8+ T cells because pre-ART samples had limited cell numbers. HIV repertoires had narrower CDR3 length ranges than controls, and the network structure suggested an antigen-experienced repertoire that shifted only slightly toward naive after ART.

The immunoSEQ hsTCRB v3.0 assay was used at survey level resolution to sequence the TRB variable region. The target sequencing depth for TRB was roughly 40,000-50,000 T-cell genomes per sample. An Illumina MiSeq with a v3 150-cycle kit was used to sequence the pooled TRB libraries. Concerning the study's data processing: Repertoire analysis ran in R within a reproducible Nextflow workflow covering QC, data transformation and analysis. LymphoSeq2, an R package for exploring AIRR-Seq data, was used to implement the custom analyses. A few samples that yielded fewer than 5000 total TRB sequences were excluded, so that approximately 170 HIV repertoires were analyzed. Of the roughly 190 retained HIV repertoires, 55 to 60 were collected before and roughly 130 after ART initiation. Repertoires were downsampled to 5000 TRB nucleotide sequences, and summary statistics were averaged over 100 downsampling iterations. Only TRB sequences with CDR3 regions of at least seven amino acids were retained for analysis. Two measures captured diversity: a Shannon entropy-derived clonality score and the Gini coefficient. In the repertoire networks, any two of the top 5000 CDR3 amino acid sequences were linked whenever the two sequences differed by an edit distance of one. GLIPH2 predicted antigen specificity groups and MHC restriction for TRB CDR3 amino acid sequences. To flag known CMV, EBV, HIV or tissue antigen associations, CDR3 amino acid sequences were matched against VDJdb and McPAS-TCR. Pre-ART, post-ART and control groups were compared with Wilcoxon signed-rank tests and Holm-Bonferroni correction. TCRdb re-hosts the immuneACCESS table, in-frame sequences only. Its copies lack some clones; in the studies checked, an unresolved V gene accounts for under half of them, and the cause for the rest is not known. The V and J calls and the clone size are those of that table, but D and trimming were determined from the DNA. The sample records around 12,000 clones, approximately 79% of which are singletons. The top ten clonotypes cover around 10% of the sample.

Inclusion was restricted to participants for whom at least one PBMC sample before ART initiation and at least two post-ART samples were available. Every participant with HIV received treatment in the United States of America. Before DNA extraction, cryopreserved samples of roughly 0.9-11 million PBMC were thawed and then washed. At the time of the earliest PBMC sample, participants with HIV were aged between roughly 23 and 60 years. PBMC samples were contributed by each participant from 1-4 timepoints before ART initiation and 2-8 timepoints after ART initiation, with a median of 7 samples. For every participant, serial HIV viral load, CD4+ T-cell count, ART history and demographic data were obtained. A Qiagen kit on a QIAcube was used to extract genomic DNA from unsorted PBMC, with samples processed in batches of 12. This clone was observed a few times. Its antigen has not been determined. Base qualities are not at hand, and no much larger clone is one base apart.

The germline V gene encodes CDR1 MNHNS and CDR2 SASEGT. The CDR3 sequence holds 14 residues, the cysteine and phenylalanine included. Only CDR3 DNA remains: 42 bases, in frame from the first base. V is pruned by 10 bases and J by 7 bases, leaving 11 bases of the junction without a gene match. Sequenced material: unsorted PBMCs, taken 0.8 years before starting antiretroviral therapy. This clonotype was obtained from a woman in her thirties or forties with HIV. The chain couples TRBV6-1 to TRBJ1-5, and 9 junction bases match TRBD1. The CDR3 here reads CATDVDRGRQPQHF. The DNA is as follows: TGTGCCACCGATGTGGACAGGGGAAGACAGCCCCAGCATTTT.